The 14 T cell receptor beta chains below were found in one sample sequenced in a study of CXCR3-negative and CXCR3-positive naive CD8 T cells. No antigen has been identified for these receptors. General study findings and limits: Against CXCR3-negative naive cells, CXCR3-positive naive cells showed more hydrophobic TRB CDR3s.

cDNA libraries for TRB were generated by 5' RACE incorporating UMI labels. With the 5' RACE reads reprocessed, TCRdb shows one record per CDR3 protein and no DNA. This table holds under 75,000 distinct CDR3 sequences. The sample was naive CXCR3+ CD8+ T cells from blood. Subset specified: CD45RO-CCR7+CD27+CD95- naive CD8+ T cells expressing CXCR3 (TNR3+). The receptors originated from a human donor in good health. Some clones in this sample may be carry-over from other donors' samples.

This chain connects TRBV7-2 to TRBJ2-7; checking the TCRdb D call of TRBD1 is not possible without DNA. Germline-derived CDR1 and CDR2 are SGHTA and FQGNSA. This CDR3 contains 14 residues. CDR3 amino acids: CASSFWDRAYEQYF.

The rearrangement uses TRBV29-1 and TRBJ2-7; absent DNA, TCRdb's TRBD2 call cannot be checked. In germline, CDR1 is SQVTM, CDR2 ANQGSEA. The CDR3 totals 13 residues. The CDR3 region is CSAADSSAGEQYF.

This rearrangement joins TRBV29-1 to TRBJ1-1; TCRdb indicates TRBD1, and absent DNA this call remains unverified. Germline V gene data show CDR1 as SQVTM and CDR2 as ANQGSEA. This CDR3 is 14 amino acids long. Here the CDR3 reads CSGGRQGESTEAFF.

The chain recombines TRBV6-5 with TRBJ2-1; TCRdb gives TRBD1 as the D gene, but with no DNA this cannot be confirmed. The CDR3 is 12 residues long. In germline, CDR1 is MNHEY, CDR2 SVGAGI. CDR3 residues: CASSRPGMPQFF.

The V gene is TRBV20-1, the J gene TRBJ2-5; TCRdb's D call of TRBD2 is untestable without DNA. The CDR3 consists of 15 residues. Germline V gene data show CDR1 as DFQATT and CDR2 as SNEGSKA (reference sequence). The CDR3 spells CSESLAGASMETQYF.

The CDR3: CASSSIAGPTDTQYF. The chain combines TRBV7-9 with TRBJ2-3; no DNA is available, so the TRBD2 call from TCRdb remains unchecked. Germline V gene data show CDR1 as SEHNR and CDR2 as FQNEAQ (reference sequence). The CDR3 extends over 15 amino acids.

The chain links TRBV28 to TRBJ2-3; checking the TCRdb D call of TRBD2 is not possible without DNA. The germline V gene encodes CDR1 MDHEN and CDR2 SYDVKM. The CDR3 covers 14 residues. CDR3 protein: CASLTSGVADTQYF.

The CDR3 protein is CASSLGGVEQYF. The chain couples TRBV7-9 to TRBJ2-7. The CDR3 is 12 amino acids. Germline CDR1 reads SEHNR; CDR2 reads FQNEAQ (reference sequence).

V usage is TRBV4-3 and J usage is TRBJ2-1; TCRdb names TRBD1, which stays unverified in the absence of DNA. This CDR3 is built from 14 residues. Germline loops: CDR1 LGHNA, CDR2 YSLEER. The CDR3 sequence: CASSQGARDNEQFF.

The J gene is TRBJ2-1, the V gene TRBV19. CDR3 length: 13 amino acids. Germline assignment: CDR1 LNHDA and CDR2 SQIVND (reference sequence). CDR3 region: CASSIDSYNEQFF.

The chain joins TRBV20-1 to TRBJ2-1; TCRdb designates TRBD2, a call that cannot be tested without DNA. CDR3 size: 16 residues. Looked up from germline, CDR1 is DFQATT and CDR2 is SNEGSKA (reference sequence). CDR3 residues: CSALAGEGPRYNEQFF.

This rearrangement joins TRBV6-5 to TRBJ2-6; TCRdb's assignment of TRBD1 cannot be checked, as there is no DNA. The CDR3 sequence is 18 residues long. Germline V gives CDR1 MNHEY, CDR2 SVGAGI. The CDR3 protein is CASTDPGTAYYGANVLTF.

The CDR3 protein is CAISESEPSNQPQHF. The rearrangement joins TRBV10-3 to TRBJ1-5. The CDR3 runs 15 residues. Germline V gives CDR1 ENHRY, CDR2 SYGVKD.

The chain links TRBV18 to TRBJ1-2; TCRdb selects TRBD1, and the lack of DNA leaves this call unchecked. CDR1 and CDR2 from the germline V gene are KGHSH and LQKENI. The CDR3 spans 16 residues. CDR3 loop: CASSPYRAGTNYGYTF.